The clone carrying this TCR beta chain was counted a few times. No antigen is known for it. The CDR3 has 15 amino acids. Germline-derived CDR1 and CDR2 are MGHRA and YSYEKL. Trimming stripped 5 bases from V and 5 bases from J, with 13 bases between. This entry is derived from a study of identical twins. Study results and caveats: Out-of-frame alpha sequences shared by twins showed excess low generation probability. Findings came from cross-sectional statistics, without long-term follow-up of donors. Analyses based on zero insertions could be partly confounded by invariant MAIT and iNKT cells.

Each CDR3 protein is one row after TCRdb ran MiXCR on the 5' RACE reads. The sample has about 240,000 distinct CDR3 sequences; 6.5% to 9% are singletons. The same data also contributed to another study, on yellow fever vaccine responses in identical twins. That publication notes: Reportedly, the T cell response mounted by twins to vaccine seemed partly convergent, partly personalized.

The receptor comes from a woman aged 18 to 35 in good health. The sample comprised CD8+ T cells sorted from blood. This sequence joins TRBV4-1 and TRBJ1-6; D might be TRBD1 (6 bases). CDR3 DNA sequence: TGCGCCAGCAGCGTCGACACAGGGAATAATTCACCCCTCCACTTT. It encodes CASSVDTGNNSPLHF.